Sequencing of this T cell receptor beta chain was carried out in a study of human T cells and chemical hapten exposure. Across the whole study: Patients received weekly diphenylcyclopropenone doses to the scalp throughout the roughly 24-week study.

The sample's time point: pre-sensitization, week 0. Treatment denoted: therapeutic diphenylcyclopropenone sensitization with weekly scalp DPC. Phlebotomy was performed prior to application of every patch test. This clonotype appeared a single time. During construction of the library, unique molecular identifiers were attached to individual cDNA molecules for quantitative, reproducible TCR counting. TCRdb re-called the RACE reads with MiXCR, one entry per CDR3 protein. This sample has 150,000 to 200,000 distinct CDR3 sequences, with 25% to 35% found just once. This CDR3 is 15 amino acids long. V shed 6 bases and J 6 bases; nucleotides not matched to a gene: 13. Looked up from germline, CDR1 is SQVTM and CDR2 is ANQGSEA.

This receptor was identified in a woman in her 30s with alopecia areata. Some clones in this sample may be carry-over from other donors' samples. This sequence joins TRBV29-1 and TRBJ2-7; 11 bases line up with TRBD1. Sequenced material: whole blood, taken in connection with sensitization to the hapten diphenylcyclopropenone (DPC). CDR3 in amino acids: CSVEYSRTGGREQYF. The CDR3 DNA is TGCAGCGTGGAGTATTCCAGGACAGGGGGCCGCGAGCAGTACTTC.